The clone carrying this T cell receptor (beta chain) was picked up many times. The antigen remains undetermined. On the basis of clinical symptoms, serum thyroxine and TRAb, thyroid ultrasound and orbital computed tomography, diagnoses were made. PBMCs stemmed from about 9.5 ml fresh peripheral blood. RNA transcripts were the template for amplifying TCR beta CDR3 regions. Initially, a first-round RT-PCR of the TCR CDR3 employed the HTBI primer set. TCRdb called the multiplex PCR reads again in MiXCR, with one record for every CDR3 protein. The sample records about 270,000 distinct CDR3 sequences, about 16% being singletons. Germline trimming cut 4 bases from V and 7 bases from J; bases unmatched to any gene: 10. The CDR3 length is 15 residues. Germline CDR1 is LGHDT and CDR2 is YNNKEL (reference sequence). These data belong to a study of T cells in Graves' hyperthyroidism and ophthalmopathy. Overall study results and limits: Most thyroid clonotypes with frequency above 0.001 were detected in blood. Ophthalmopathy cases were set apart from stable hyperthyroidism by a 13 V-J model.

The sequence came from a woman aged 45 to 65 with Graves' hyperthyroidism that later progressed to Graves' ophthalmopathy. The chain uses TRBV3-1 and TRBJ1-5; 7 bases are a match to TRBD1. Sequencing input: blood. Here the CDR3 DNA reads TGTGCCAGCAGCCCCCAGACAGGGTTTGAGCAGCCCCAGCATTTT. It codes for CASSPQTGFEQPQHF.